Listed here is a single T cell receptor (beta chain). This CDR3 spans 16 amino acids. CDR1 and CDR2 from the germline V gene are SGHAT and FQNNGV. V was pared by 1 base and J by 2 bases, with 11 bases between. The sample comes from a study of blood T cell repertoires in COVID-19. Study as a whole: Both acute and convalescent COVID-19 samples were obtained from the United States, Italy and Spain. T cells, B-cell-depleted T cells, or PBMCs supplied cDNA or gDNA.

TCRdb's copy holds only in-frame clones and misses some; the assay was immunoSEQ multiplex PCR. The sample yields roughly 150,000 clones, 90% seen once. The chain links TRBV11-2 to TRBJ1-4; D unclear. The sequencing sample was made of peripheral blood. The receptor's source is a man aged 55 to 70 with active or convalescent COVID-19. Here the CDR3 reads CASSLGYGRTNEKLFF. The CDR3 bases are TGTGCCAGCAGCTTAGGGTACGGGAGGACTAATGAAAAACTGTTTTTT.